This T cell receptor beta chain derives from a study of T cells in Graves' hyperthyroidism and ophthalmopathy (dated by TCRdb to the late 2010s). For the study in its entirety: Peripheral blood samples were taken at initial diagnosis, before any treatment was given. TCR V-J signatures able to tell the groups apart were searched for in a discovery cohort of approximately 95 patients, of whom roughly 42 had Graves' ophthalmopathy and around 57 had stable Graves' hyperthyroidism. Prospective prediction of ophthalmopathy was tested in an independent validation cohort of approximately 18 hyperthyroidism patients and 17 patients who later progressed to ophthalmopathy. The approximately 100 discovery patients were randomly split 7:3 into training and test sets. After sampling, hyperthyroidism patients received methimazole starting at 30 mg daily, and ophthalmopathy patients received high-dose intravenous methylprednisolone. In six Graves' hyperthyroidism patients, the study also compared T-cell repertoires from thyroid tissue with T-cell repertoires from blood. TCR Vbeta CDR3 sequencing of 135 peripheral blood samples (approximately 44 ophthalmopathy, 75 to 80 hyperthyroidism and about 17 progressor patients) is reported in the paper. Results and caveats for the whole study, not just this receptor: In validation, progression to ophthalmopathy was predicted by the model with almost 71% sensitivity and nearly 75% specificity, a median of roughly 6 months before onset. Sample size was not statistically predetermined, and investigators were not blinded to group allocation. Ophthalmopathy was separated from stable hyperthyroidism by a 13 V-J signature model, with about 86% sensitivity and 81% to 83% specificity obtained in cross-validation and 80%/75% obtained in testing. Most expanded thyroid clonotypes (frequency above 0.001) were also detected in blood, a finding suggesting that blood repertoires may reflect thyroid immune responses.

A patient counted as having stable Graves' hyperthyroidism if no progression to ophthalmopathy occurred over 18 months of follow-up. The hyperthyroidism patients were between 18 and 65 years old and newly diagnosed, with a disease duration of less than 2 months. Patients with uncontrolled infections, other autoimmune diseases, pregnancy or lactation were excluded. Diagnoses were established on the basis of clinical symptoms, serum thyroxine and TRAb, thyroid ultrasound, and orbital computed tomography. PBMCs were isolated from 8 to 10 ml of fresh peripheral blood by Ficoll-Paque density gradient centrifugation. Trizol reagent was used to extract total RNA, and RNA quality was then checked on an Agilent 2100 Bioanalyzer. TCR beta CDR3 regions were amplified from RNA transcripts. The TCR CDR3 was subjected to a first round of RT-PCR using the HTBI primer set and the Qiagen OneStep RT-PCR kit. Libraries were constructed in a second round of multiplex PCR, after which size selection and purification were performed. Sequencing of the libraries was done on an Illumina HiSeq2000 using paired-end 100 bp reads. The source study handled its data this way. SOAPnuke was used to process the raw data, throwing out any read that contained adapters or uncalled bases, had a mean Phred below 15, or lacked an exact constant-primer or identifier match. High-quality paired reads were merged using COPE v1.2.5, and each unique nucleotide sequence was defined as a clonotype. MiTCR v1.1 was used to align clonotypes to the IMGT TRBV, TRBD and TRBJ reference segments. Analysis was restricted to V-J combinations with a frequency above 0.0001, which covered 99% to 99.2% of repertoires. A TCS score was defined as the ratio of F50 (clonal expansion) to E x V (chaos), with BLOSUM62-based TCRdist applied between CDR3 peptides within each V-J. Welch's t-statistics and random forest reduced fewer than 550 V-J features to roughly 13, which were used in a naive Bayes classifier (R e1071). Starting from the raw public reads, TCRdb applied fastp trimming at Q25, assembled clones with MiXCR and retained in-frame beta chains. Records with the same CDR3 protein are collapsed into one entry carrying the most frequent genes and DNA. These V and J calls originate from TCRdb's pipeline instead of the authors' own analysis. The sample yields roughly 100,000 distinct CDR3 sequences; about half were counted once. Around 27% of the sample goes to the ten largest clones.

On this clonotype itself: Which antigen it targets is not known. Base qualities were left out, and no much larger clone turns up one base away.

The germline V gene sets CDR1 to SGHVS and CDR2 to FQNEAQ. CDR3 length: 16 amino acids, cysteine to phenylalanine. CDR3 DNA is the only sequence kept; it has 48 bases, read in frame from the first base. Trimming takes 5 bases from V and 4 bases from J, and the germline ends sit 20 bases apart. This sequence originates from a middle-aged woman with Graves' hyperthyroidism. In this chain, TRBV7-8 is recombined with TRBJ2-5; no D gene can be assigned with confidence. Specimen: blood. CDR3 sequence: CASSQIFQRSIETQYF. The DNA sequence follows: TGTGCCAGCAGCCAAATTTTTCAGCGTAGTATAGAGACCCAGTACTTC.